This TCR beta chain is drawn from a study of metastatic and nonmetastatic thyroid tumors. Across the study: Thyroid patients, malignant and benign, had repertoires compared across blood and tumor or nodule tissue. Broader study findings: Significantly higher TCR beta diversity was reportedly seen in malignant thyroid tumors than benign nodules, in blood and tumor.

Per the original methods: For papillary thyroid cancer, a distant-metastasis classifier was constructed from CDR3 differences observed across clinicopathological groups. TCRdb called clones again from the PCR reads with MiXCR. The V and J calls were not made by the authors but by TCRdb's processing. The sample carries approximately 38,000 clones, roughly 16% recorded once. Not a single patient had been given any form of treatment at any point before undergoing thyroid surgery. CDR3 length: 15 amino acids. V was cut by 2 bases and J by 0 bases, with 11 bases left in between. Germline V gene data show CDR1 as LNHDA and CDR2 as SQIVND (reference sequence). This clone was seen at least ten times. What it recognizes is unknown.

The TCR originated in a female donor with papillary thyroid cancer or a benign thyroid nodule (not recorded which). Some clones in this sample may be carry-over from other donors' samples. Sequencing input: blood. The V and J genes are TRBV19 and TRBJ2-7; tentative D call: TRBD1 (6 bases). CDR3 loop: CASSINPDSSYEQYF. The CDR3 coding sequence is TGTGCCAGTAGTATAAACCCGGACAGCTCCTACGAGCAGTACTTC.